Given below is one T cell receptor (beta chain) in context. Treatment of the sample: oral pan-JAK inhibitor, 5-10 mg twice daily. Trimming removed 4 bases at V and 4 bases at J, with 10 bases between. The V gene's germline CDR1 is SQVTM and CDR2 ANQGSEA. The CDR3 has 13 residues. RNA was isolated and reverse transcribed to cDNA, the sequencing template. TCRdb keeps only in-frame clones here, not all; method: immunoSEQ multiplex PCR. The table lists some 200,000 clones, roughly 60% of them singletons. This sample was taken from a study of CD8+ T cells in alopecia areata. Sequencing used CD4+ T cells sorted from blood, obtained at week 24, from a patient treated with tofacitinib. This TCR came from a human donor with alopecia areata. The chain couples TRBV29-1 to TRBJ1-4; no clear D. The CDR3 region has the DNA TGCAGCGTTGCCAAGGGTGGTAATGAAAAACTGTTTTTT. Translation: CSVAKGGNEKLFF.